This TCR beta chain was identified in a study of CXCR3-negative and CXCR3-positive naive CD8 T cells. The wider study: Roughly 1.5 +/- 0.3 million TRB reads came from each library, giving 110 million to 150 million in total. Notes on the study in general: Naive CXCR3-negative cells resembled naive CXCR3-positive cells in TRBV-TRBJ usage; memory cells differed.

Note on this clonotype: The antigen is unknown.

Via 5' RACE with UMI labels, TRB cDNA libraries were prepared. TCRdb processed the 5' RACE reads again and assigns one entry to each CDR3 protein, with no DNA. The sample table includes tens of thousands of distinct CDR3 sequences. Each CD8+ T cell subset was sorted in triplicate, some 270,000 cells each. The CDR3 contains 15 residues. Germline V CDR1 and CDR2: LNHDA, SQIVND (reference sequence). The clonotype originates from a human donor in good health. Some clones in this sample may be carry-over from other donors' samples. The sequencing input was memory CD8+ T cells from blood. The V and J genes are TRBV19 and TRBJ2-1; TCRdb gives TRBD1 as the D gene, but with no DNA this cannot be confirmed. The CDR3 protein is CASSPGRTGLSEQFF.